A single T cell receptor beta chain is shown here with its context. At one of its ends the junction is not consistent with the germline gene, which may arise from a read error. Germline assignment: CDR1 SGHNT and CDR2 YYREEE (reference sequence). This CDR3 spans 17 amino acids. The data were obtained in a study of blood T cell repertoires in COVID-19. Sequenced by immunoSEQ multiplex PCR; TCRdb stores in-frame clones only, minus some. The sample records roughly 280,000 clones, less than 90% being singletons. The V and J genes are TRBV5-4 and TRBJ2-2, with 14 bases lining up with TRBD2. The receptor was isolated from a man between 60 and 75 years old who had recovered from COVID-19. Source material: peripheral blood. CDR3 nucleotides: TGTGCCAGCAGATTGGGACTAGCGGGAGCGAACACCGGGGAGCTGTTTTTT. Encoded protein: CASRLGLAGANTGELFF.